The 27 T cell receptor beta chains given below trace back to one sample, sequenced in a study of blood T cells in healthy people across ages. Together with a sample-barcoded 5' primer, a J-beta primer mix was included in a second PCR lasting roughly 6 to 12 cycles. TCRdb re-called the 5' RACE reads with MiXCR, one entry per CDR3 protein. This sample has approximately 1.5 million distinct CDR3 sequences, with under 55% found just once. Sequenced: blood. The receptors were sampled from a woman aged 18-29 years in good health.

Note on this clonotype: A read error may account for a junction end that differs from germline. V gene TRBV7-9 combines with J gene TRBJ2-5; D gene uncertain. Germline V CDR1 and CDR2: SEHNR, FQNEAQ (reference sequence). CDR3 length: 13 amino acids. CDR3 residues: CAGSFVVQETQYF. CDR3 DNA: TGTGCCGGCAGCTTTGTAGTACAAGAGACCCAGTACTTC.

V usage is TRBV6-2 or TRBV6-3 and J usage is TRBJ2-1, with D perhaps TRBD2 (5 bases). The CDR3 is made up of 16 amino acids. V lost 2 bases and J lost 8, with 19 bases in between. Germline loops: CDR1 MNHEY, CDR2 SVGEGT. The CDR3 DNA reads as TGTGCCAGCAGTTACGTGGTTATTGAGGGTAGCGATGAGCAGTTCTTC. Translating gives CASSYVVIEGSDEQFF.

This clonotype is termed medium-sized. CDR3 loop: CSVDLVGPLDNEQFF. As DNA, the CDR3 is TGCAGCGTTGACCTCGTGGGACCCCTTGACAATGAGCAGTTCTTC. The rearrangement links TRBV29-1 to TRBJ2-1; D could derive from TRBD1 or TRBD2 (5 bases each). Per the germline V gene, CDR1 is SQVTM and CDR2 is ANQGSEA. CDR3 length: 15 residues. The V end lost 3 bases, the J end lost 5 bases, and 17 bases lay between the germline ends.

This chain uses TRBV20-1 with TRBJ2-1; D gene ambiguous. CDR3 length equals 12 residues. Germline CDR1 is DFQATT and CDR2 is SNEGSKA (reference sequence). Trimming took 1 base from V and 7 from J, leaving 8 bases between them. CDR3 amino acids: CSARAGQNEQFF. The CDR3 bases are TGCAGTGCTAGAGCCGGGCAGAATGAGCAGTTCTTC.

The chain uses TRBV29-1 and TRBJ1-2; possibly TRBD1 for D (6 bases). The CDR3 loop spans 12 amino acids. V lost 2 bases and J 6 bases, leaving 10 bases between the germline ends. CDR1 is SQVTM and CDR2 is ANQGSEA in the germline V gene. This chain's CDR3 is CSVERGGDGYTF. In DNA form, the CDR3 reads TGCAGCGTTGAACGAGGGGGTGATGGCTACACCTTC. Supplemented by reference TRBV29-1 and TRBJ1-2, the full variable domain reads SAVISQKPSRDICQRGTSLTIQCQVDSQVTMMFWYRQQPGQSLTLIATANQGSEATYESGFVIDKFPISRPNLTFSTLTVSNMSPEDSSIYLCSVERGGDGYTFGSGTRLTVV.

The CDR3 nucleotides are TGCAGTGCTAGAGGCGGAATGAACGTGGGTGGCTACACCTTC. Translation gives CSARGGMNVGGYTF. The V gene is TRBV20-1, the J gene TRBJ1-2, with D unclear. Germline CDR1 and CDR2: DFQATT and SNEGSKA (reference sequence). V dropped 1 base and J dropped 7 bases, with 16 bases sitting between them. The CDR3 is 14 residues long.

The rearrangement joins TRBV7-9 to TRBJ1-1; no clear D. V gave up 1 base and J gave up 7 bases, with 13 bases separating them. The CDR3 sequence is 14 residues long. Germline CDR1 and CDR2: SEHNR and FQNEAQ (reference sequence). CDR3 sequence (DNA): TGTGCCAGCAGCTTAGTTAGGCAGCGAGGTGAAGCTTTCTTT. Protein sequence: CASSLVRQRGEAFF.

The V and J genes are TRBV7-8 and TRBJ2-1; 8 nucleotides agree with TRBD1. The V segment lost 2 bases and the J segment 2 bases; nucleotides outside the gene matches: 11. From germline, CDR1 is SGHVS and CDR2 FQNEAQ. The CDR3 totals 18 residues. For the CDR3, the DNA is TGTGCCAGCAGCTTACCCTGGGTGGGACAGGCCCCCTACAATGAGCAGTTCTTC. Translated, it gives CASSLPWVGQAPYNEQFF.

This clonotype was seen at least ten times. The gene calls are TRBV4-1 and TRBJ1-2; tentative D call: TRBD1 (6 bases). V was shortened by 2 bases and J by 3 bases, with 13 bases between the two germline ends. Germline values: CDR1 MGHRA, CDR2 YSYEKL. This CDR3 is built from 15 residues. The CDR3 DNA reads TGCGCCAGCAGCCAACCTCGACAGGCCGACTATGGCTACACCTTC. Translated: CASSQPRQADYGYTF.

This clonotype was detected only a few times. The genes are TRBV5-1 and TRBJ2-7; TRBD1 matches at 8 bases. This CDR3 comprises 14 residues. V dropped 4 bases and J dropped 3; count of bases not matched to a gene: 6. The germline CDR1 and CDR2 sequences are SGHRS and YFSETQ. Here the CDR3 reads CASSQDRAVYEQYF. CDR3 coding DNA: TGCGCCAGCAGCCAGGACAGGGCGGTCTACGAGCAGTACTTC.

The CDR3 sequence is CASSLASVAETQYF. CDR3 coding DNA: TGTGCCAGCAGCTTAGCTTCAGTGGCTGAGACCCAGTACTTC. The chain carries TRBV7-2 and TRBJ2-5; D gene unclear. The V end was cut by 0 bases, the J end by 5 bases, with 10 bases between. Germline V gene lookup returns CDR1 SGHTA and CDR2 FQGNSA. The CDR3 is 14 residues long.

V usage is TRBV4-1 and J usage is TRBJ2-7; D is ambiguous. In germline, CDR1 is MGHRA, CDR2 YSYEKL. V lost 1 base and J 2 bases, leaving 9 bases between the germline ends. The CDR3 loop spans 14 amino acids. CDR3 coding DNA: TGCGCCAGCAGCCAAGGAGAGTGGGCCTACGAGCAGTACTTC. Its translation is CASSQGEWAYEQYF.

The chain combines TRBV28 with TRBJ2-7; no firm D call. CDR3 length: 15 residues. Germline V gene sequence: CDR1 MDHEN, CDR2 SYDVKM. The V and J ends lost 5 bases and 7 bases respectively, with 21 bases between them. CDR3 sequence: CASSQAGSNYNEQYF. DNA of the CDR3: TGTGCCAGCAGTCAAGCAGGATCTAACTACAATGAGCAGTACTTC.

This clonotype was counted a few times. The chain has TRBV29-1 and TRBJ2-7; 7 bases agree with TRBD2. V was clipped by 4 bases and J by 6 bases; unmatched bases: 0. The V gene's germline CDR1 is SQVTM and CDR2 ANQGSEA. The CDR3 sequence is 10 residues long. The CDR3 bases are TGCAGCGTTGCGGGGGGCGAGCAGTACTTC. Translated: CSVAGGEQYF.

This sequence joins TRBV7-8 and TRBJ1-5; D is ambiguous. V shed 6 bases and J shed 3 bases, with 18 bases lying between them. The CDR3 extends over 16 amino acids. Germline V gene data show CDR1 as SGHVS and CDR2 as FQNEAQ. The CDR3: CASSSLGRVTNQPQHF. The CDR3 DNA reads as TGTGCCAGCAGTAGTTTGGGCCGAGTGACCAATCAGCCCCAGCATTTT. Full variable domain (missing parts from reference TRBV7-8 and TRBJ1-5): GAGVSQSPRYKVAKRGQDVALRCDPISGHVSLFWYQQALGQGPEFLTYFQNEAQLDKSGLPSDRFFAERPEGSVSTLKIQRTQQEDSAVYLCASSSLGRVTNQPQHFGDGTRLSIL.

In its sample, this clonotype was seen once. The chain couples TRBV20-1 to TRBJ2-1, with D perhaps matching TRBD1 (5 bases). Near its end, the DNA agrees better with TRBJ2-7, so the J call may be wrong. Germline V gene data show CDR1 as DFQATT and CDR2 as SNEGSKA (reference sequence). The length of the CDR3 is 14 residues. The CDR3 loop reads CSARLGAVYNEQYF. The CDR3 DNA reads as TGCAGTGCTAGATTAGGGGCAGTCTACAATGAGCAGTACTTC.

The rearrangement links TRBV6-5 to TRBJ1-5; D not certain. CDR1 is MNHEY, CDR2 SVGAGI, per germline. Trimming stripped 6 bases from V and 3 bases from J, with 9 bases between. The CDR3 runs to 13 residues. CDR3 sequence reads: CASSRRLNQPQHF. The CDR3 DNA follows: TGTGCCAGCAGCCGTCGACTCAATCAGCCCCAGCATTTT.

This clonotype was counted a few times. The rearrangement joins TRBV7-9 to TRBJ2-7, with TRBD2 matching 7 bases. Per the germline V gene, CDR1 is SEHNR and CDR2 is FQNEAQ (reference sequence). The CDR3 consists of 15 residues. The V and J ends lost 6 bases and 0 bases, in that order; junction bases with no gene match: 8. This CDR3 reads CASSIGREYSYEQYF. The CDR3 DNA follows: TGTGCCAGCAGTATTGGGCGGGAGTACTCCTACGAGCAGTACTTC.

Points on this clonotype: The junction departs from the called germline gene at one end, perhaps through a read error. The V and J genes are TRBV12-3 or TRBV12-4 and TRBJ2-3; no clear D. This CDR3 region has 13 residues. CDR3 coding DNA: TGTGCCAGCACCGGATACCAGCCAGATGCGCAGTATTTT. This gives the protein CASTGYQPDAQYF.

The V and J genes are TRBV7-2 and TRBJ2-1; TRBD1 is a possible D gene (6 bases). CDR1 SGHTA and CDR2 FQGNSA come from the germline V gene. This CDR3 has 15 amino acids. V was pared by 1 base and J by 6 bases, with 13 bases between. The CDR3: CASSLGNRASNEQFF. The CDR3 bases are TGTGCCAGCAGCTTAGGGAACAGGGCGTCCAATGAGCAGTTCTTC.

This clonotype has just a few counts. The CDR3 loop is CASRNDRGLDTQYF. The DNA for the CDR3 is TGTGCCAGCAGAAACGACAGGGGGCTAGATACGCAGTATTTT. The rearrangement uses TRBV12-3 or TRBV12-4 and TRBJ2-3, with 10 bases identical to TRBD1. J gave up 5 bases and V 6 bases, and 5 bases lay outside the gene matches. The CDR3 has 14 residues.

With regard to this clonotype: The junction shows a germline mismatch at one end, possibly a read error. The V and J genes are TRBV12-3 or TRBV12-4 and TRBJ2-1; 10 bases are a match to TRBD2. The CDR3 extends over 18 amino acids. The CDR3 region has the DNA TGTTCCAGCAGTCCTATCGCGGGACTAGCGAGCTCCTACAATGAGCAGTTCTTC. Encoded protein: CSSSPIAGLASSYNEQFF.

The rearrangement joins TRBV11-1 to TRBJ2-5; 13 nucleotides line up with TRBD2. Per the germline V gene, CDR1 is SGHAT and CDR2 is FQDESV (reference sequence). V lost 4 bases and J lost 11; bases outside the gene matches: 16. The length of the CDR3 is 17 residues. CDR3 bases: TGTGCCAGCAGCTCTGGGGCAGGACTAGCGGGAGCCAATGAGCAGTACTTC. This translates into CASSSGAGLAGANEQYF.

The CDR3 sequence is CASSRGWGTEAFF. The CDR3 region has the DNA TGTGCCAGCAGCCGTGGATGGGGCACTGAAGCTTTCTTT. The chain is built from TRBV5-6 and TRBJ1-1; no firm D call. The CDR3 loop spans 13 amino acids. The V end lost 4 bases, the J end lost 4 bases, and 11 bases lay between the germline ends. CDR1 and CDR2 from the germline V gene are SGHDT and YYEEEE.

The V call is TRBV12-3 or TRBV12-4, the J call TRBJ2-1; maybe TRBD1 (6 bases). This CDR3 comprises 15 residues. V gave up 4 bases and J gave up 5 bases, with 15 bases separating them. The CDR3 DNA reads TGTGCCAGCAGTTCACGGGACAACTGGGACAATGAGCAGTTCTTC. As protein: CASSSRDNWDNEQFF.

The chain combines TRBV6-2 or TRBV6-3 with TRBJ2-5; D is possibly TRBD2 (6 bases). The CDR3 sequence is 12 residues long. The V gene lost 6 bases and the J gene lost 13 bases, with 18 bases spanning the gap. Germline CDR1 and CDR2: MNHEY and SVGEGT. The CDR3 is CASSHTGTPWYF. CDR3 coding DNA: TGTGCCAGCAGCCACACCGGGACTCCCTGGTACTTC.

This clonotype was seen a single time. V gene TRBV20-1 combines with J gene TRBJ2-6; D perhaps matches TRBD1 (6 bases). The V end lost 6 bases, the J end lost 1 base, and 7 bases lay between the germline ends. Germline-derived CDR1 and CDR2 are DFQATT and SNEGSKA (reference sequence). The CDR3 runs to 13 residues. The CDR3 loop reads CSADRSGANVLTF. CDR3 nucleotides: TGCAGTGCAGACAGGTCTGGGGCCAACGTCCTGACTTTC.